Listed here are 17 T cell receptor beta chains from one sample, sequenced in a study of cytomegalovirus exposure and HLA in healthy donors. PCR used 60 Vbeta primers and 13 Jbeta primers. Measured with immunoSEQ multiplex PCR; TCRdb has only the in-frame clones, and not every one. The sample includes 100,000 to 150,000 clones, roughly three quarters of them seen just once. Sequencing used PBMCs. Receptors were obtained from a woman in her thirties or forties in good health and CMV-seronegative.

The rearrangement joins TRBV5-1 to TRBJ2-1; tentative D call: TRBD1 (6 bases). The germline V gene encodes CDR1 SGHRS and CDR2 YFSETQ. V was pared by 0 bases and J by 5 bases, with 12 bases between. The CDR3 loop spans 15 amino acids. The chain's CDR3 is CASSLVAGEHNEQFF. The CDR3 DNA reads as TGCGCCAGCAGCTTGGTTGCAGGGGAGCACAATGAGCAGTTCTTC.

In the case of this clone: One junction end disagrees with the germline gene, perhaps due to a read error. This chain connects TRBV7-9 to TRBJ2-6, with D possibly being TRBD1 (6 bases). CDR3 length: 17 amino acids. CDR1 SEHNR and CDR2 FQNEAQ come from the germline V gene (reference sequence). Written as DNA, the CDR3 is TGTGCCAGCAGCCTTCCCCCGACAGGTACTGGGGCCAACGGCCTGACTTTC. Protein: CASSLPPTGTGANGLTF. The full variable domain, rest sourced from reference TRBV7-9 and TRBJ2-6, is DTGVSQNPRHKITKRGQNVTFRCDPISEHNRLYWYRQTLGQGPEFLTYFQNEAQLEKSRLLSDRFSAERPKGSFSTLEIQRTEQGDSAMYLCASSLPPTGTGANGLTFGAGSRLTVL.

The chain links TRBV6-6 to TRBJ1-1, with TRBD1 as a possible D gene (6 bases). The length of the CDR3 is 12 residues. From germline, CDR1 is MNHNY and CDR2 SVGAGI (reference sequence). Trimming took 6 bases from V and 8 from J, leaving 13 bases between them. The CDR3 sequence: CASSRFTGEAFF. Here the CDR3 DNA reads TGTGCCAGCAGCAGATTTACAGGGGAAGCTTTCTTT.

This clone was seen more than once but under ten times. This chain connects TRBV9 to TRBJ2-5; 9 bases line up with TRBD1. The CDR3 is 15 amino acids. Germline loops: CDR1 SGDLS, CDR2 YYNGEE. V shed 2 bases and J 5 bases; nucleotides not matched to a gene: 7. CDR3 in amino acids: CASSVRTGDFETQYF. As DNA, the CDR3 is TGTGCCAGCAGCGTCCGGACAGGGGATTTTGAGACCCAGTACTTC.

Notes on this clone: At one end the junction does not follow the germline gene, possibly because of a read error. This chain uses TRBV13 with TRBJ2-6; TRBD2 matches at 10 bases. Germline V CDR1 and CDR2: PRHDT, FYEKMQ (reference sequence). This CDR3 contains 18 residues. CDR3 protein: CASSLGLAGVSGANGLTF. CDR3 bases: TGTGCCAGCAGCTTGGGGCTAGCGGGAGTCTCCGGGGCCAACGGCCTGACTTTC.

This chain links TRBV9 with TRBJ2-7; 7 nucleotides align to TRBD2. Germline V lookup: CDR1 SGDLS, CDR2 YYNGEE. The junction had 4 bases not matched to a gene; V was cut back by 3 bases and J by 4 bases. The CDR3 sequence is 13 residues long. CDR3 sequence reads: CASSADGGYEQYF. The CDR3 DNA follows: TGTGCCAGCAGCGCCGACGGGGGGTACGAGCAGTACTTC. Combining the CDR3 with reference TRBV9 and TRBJ2-7 gives the whole variable domain DSGVTQTPKHLITATGQRVTLRCSPRSGDLSVYWYQQSLDQGLQFLIQYYNGEERAKGNILERFSAQQFPDLHSELNLSSLELGDSALYFCASSADGGYEQYFGPGTRLTVT.

The chain is built from TRBV5-1 and TRBJ2-1; TRBD2 agrees at 13 bases. V dropped 4 bases and J dropped 9; count of bases not matched to a gene: 13. The CDR3 consists of 17 residues. The germline gives CDR1 SGHRS, CDR2 YFSETQ. The CDR3 sequence is CASSPEPTSGGASEQFF. The CDR3 DNA sequence: TGCGCCAGCAGCCCAGAACCCACTAGCGGGGGGGCCAGTGAGCAGTTCTTC.

This clone was seen only once. The junction differs from germline at one of its ends, possibly a read error. The rearrangement joins TRBV6-6 to TRBJ2-6; maybe TRBD1 (5 bases). This CDR3 comprises 16 residues. CDR1 MNHNY and CDR2 SVGAGI come from the germline V gene (reference sequence). CDR3 bases: TGTGCCAGCAGTTACGATTCGGGTATTGGGGCCAACGGCCTGACTTTC. It codes for CASSYDSGIGANGLTF.

The genes are TRBV5-4 and TRBJ2-3; no reliable D call. The CDR3 has 14 residues. Between the trimmed V and J ends, which lost 2 bases and 2 bases, there was a span of 9 bases. Germline assignment: CDR1 SGHNT and CDR2 YYREEE (reference sequence). CDR3 in amino acids: CASSFELHTDTQYF. CDR3 DNA: TGTGCCAGCAGCTTTGAGCTGCACACAGATACGCAGTATTTT.

DNA for the CDR3: TGTGCCAGCAGCCAAGAGATAGTCACTGAAGCTTTCTTT. This codes for CASSQEIVTEAFF. The V and J genes are TRBV7-2 and TRBJ1-1; D is ambiguous. CDR3 size: 13 residues. The germline CDR1 and CDR2 sequences are SGHTA and FQGNSA. Trimming cost V 5 bases and J 4 bases, with 11 bases left between them. Looking up the rest from reference TRBV7-2 and TRBJ1-1 gives the full variable domain: GAGVSQSPSNKVTEKGKDVELRCDPISGHTALYWYRQSLGQGLEFLIYFQGNSAPDKSGLPSDRFSAERTGGSVSTLTIQRTQQEDSAVYLCASSQEIVTEAFFGQGTRLTVV.

The rearrangement uses TRBV7-3 and TRBJ2-3; 8 bases are a match to TRBD2. Germline CDR1 is SGHTA and CDR2 is FQGTGA. This CDR3 is built from 15 residues. Trimming at V came to 2 bases and at J to 3 bases, leaving 4 bases not matched to a gene. CDR3 DNA sequence: TGTGCCAGCAGCTTATATACTAGCGGTACAGATACGCAGTATTTT. Encoded protein: CASSLYTSGTDTQYF.

The chain links TRBV19 to TRBJ2-1; D is unclear. In germline, CDR1 is LNHDA, CDR2 SQIVND (reference sequence). V was cut by 1 base and J by 5 bases, with 12 bases left in between. This CDR3 comprises 15 residues. CDR3 in DNA: TGTGCCAGTAGTATAGCGCGGATCCCAAACAATGAGCAGTTCTTC. Translation gives CASSIARIPNNEQFF.

The V call is TRBV15, the J call TRBJ2-2; 10 positions agree with TRBD2. J lost 4 bases, V lost 0 bases, and 8 bases had no gene match. CDR1 is LNHNV and CDR2 is YYDKDF in the germline V gene (reference sequence). The CDR3 is 18 residues long. This CDR3 reads CATSRETSGPRGTGELFF. In DNA, the CDR3 is TGTGCCACCAGCAGAGAGACTAGCGGGCCCCGAGGCACCGGGGAGCTGTTTTTT.

The chain recombines TRBV7-2 with TRBJ1-6; tentative D call: TRBD1 (5 bases). Germline V gene data show CDR1 as SGHTA and CDR2 as FQGNSA. Trimming took off 5 bases at V and 4 bases at J, with 9 bases between the two ends. This CDR3 region has 14 residues. Here the CDR3 DNA reads TGTGCCAGCAGCCAACGGGGGTATAATTCACCCCTCCACTTT. Translated: CASSQRGYNSPLHF.

V is TRBV19 and J is TRBJ1-1; 9 nucleotides agree with TRBD1. CDR1 and CDR2 from the germline V gene are LNHDA and SQIVND (reference sequence). The V and J ends lost 2 bases and 3 bases, in that order; junction bases with no gene match: 10. The CDR3 is 17 amino acids. CDR3 bases: TGTGCCAGTAGTATAAGGTGGGACAGGGTCGTGGACACTGAAGCTTTCTTT. Translation: CASSIRWDRVVDTEAFF.

Worth noting for this clone: Relative to the germline gene, one junction end is altered; a read error may explain this. This chain uses TRBV5-6 with TRBJ2-4, with D perhaps matching TRBD2 (6 bases). CDR1 SGHDT and CDR2 YYEEEE come from the germline V gene. The CDR3 extends over 15 amino acids. CDR3 sequence (DNA): TGTGCCAGCAGCTTTAAAACACTAGCCAAAAACAGTCAGTACTTC. Protein product: CASSFKTLAKNSQYF.

The rearrangement joins TRBV18 to TRBJ2-2; D remains unclear. CDR1 is KGHSH and CDR2 is LQKENI in the germline V gene. V lost 2 bases and J 7 bases, leaving 14 bases between the germline ends. This CDR3 is 15 amino acids long. The chain's CDR3 is CASSPLGLTGGELFF. CDR3 DNA: TGTGCCAGCTCACCATTGGGCCTTACTGGCGGGGAGCTGTTTTTT.